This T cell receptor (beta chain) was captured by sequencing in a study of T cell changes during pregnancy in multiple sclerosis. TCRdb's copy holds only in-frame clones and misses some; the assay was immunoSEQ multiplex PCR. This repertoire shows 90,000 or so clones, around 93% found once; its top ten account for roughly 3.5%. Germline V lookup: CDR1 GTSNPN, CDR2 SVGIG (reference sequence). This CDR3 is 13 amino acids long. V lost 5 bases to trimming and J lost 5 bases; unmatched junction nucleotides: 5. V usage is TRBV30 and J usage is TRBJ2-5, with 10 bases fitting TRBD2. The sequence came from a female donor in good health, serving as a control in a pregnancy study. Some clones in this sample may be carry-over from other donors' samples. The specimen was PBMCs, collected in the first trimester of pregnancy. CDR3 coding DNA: TGTGCCTGGTGCTATAGCGGGAGGGAGACCCAGTACTTC. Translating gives CAWCYSGRETQYF.